Shown below are 30 T cell receptor beta chains from a single sample sequenced in a study of blood T cell repertoires in COVID-19. Clones were sequenced by immunoSEQ multiplex PCR, and TCRdb holds only the in-frame ones, with some missing. The sample carries hundreds of thousands of clones, 88% recorded once. Input material: peripheral blood. The receptors were sampled from a woman aged 35 to 49 who had recovered from COVID-19.

V usage is TRBV6-2 or TRBV6-3 and J usage is TRBJ1-4; weak D call: TRBD1 (6 bases). This CDR3 has 17 residues. V was pared by 5 bases and J by 0 bases, with 16 bases between. Germline V gives CDR1 MNHEY, CDR2 SVGEGT. CDR3 region: CASSPRQAVATNEKLFF. Here the CDR3 DNA reads TGTGCCAGCAGTCCCCGACAGGCCGTTGCAACTAATGAAAAACTGTTTTTT.

V is TRBV9 and J is TRBJ1-4; D uncertain. V gave up 0 bases and J gave up 5 bases, with 11 bases separating them. This CDR3 contains 15 residues. Germline V gene lookup returns CDR1 SGDLS and CDR2 YYNGEE. CDR3 in DNA: TGTGCCAGCAGCGTAGATGAAGGGAGAAATGAAAAACTGTTTTTT. Its translation is CASSVDEGRNEKLFF.

The chain recombines TRBV30 with TRBJ2-3; 12 bases fit TRBD2. This CDR3 region has 17 residues. V trimming: 0 bases; J trimming: 3 bases; junction bases outside the gene matches: 7. Germline CDR1 is GTSNPN and CDR2 is SVGIG (reference sequence). CDR3 nucleotides: TGTGCCTGGAGTGTATCGAGGACTAGCGGGATAACAGATACGCAGTATTTT. This gives the protein CAWSVSRTSGITDTQYF. Full variable domain (rest looked up from reference TRBV30 and TRBJ2-3): SQTIHQWPATLVQPVGSPLSLECTVEGTSNPNLYWYRQAAGRGLQLLFYSVGIGQISSEVPQNLSASRPQDRQFILSSKKLLLSDSGFYLCAWSVSRTSGITDTQYFGPGTRLTVL.

CDR3 in amino acids: CASSLVRGSKLFF. CDR3 nucleotide sequence: TGTGCCAGCAGCTTAGTACGGGGTTCAAAACTGTTTTTT. V is TRBV11-3 and J is TRBJ1-4; D ambiguous. In germline, CDR1 is SGHNT, CDR2 YENEEA. V gave up 1 base and J gave up 10 bases, with 10 bases separating them. The CDR3 is made up of 13 amino acids.

CDR3 DNA: TGTGCCAGCAGCCCCCGGACAGGGGGCTATGGCTACACCTTC. Residues: CASSPRTGGYGYTF. The chain carries TRBV4-2 and TRBJ1-2; TRBD1 matches at 10 bases. The CDR3 is 14 amino acids. Germline assignment: CDR1 LGHNA and CDR2 YNFKEQ. The junction had 3 bases not matched to a gene; V was cut back by 4 bases and J by 4 bases.

This chain connects TRBV19 to TRBJ1-2; D remains unclear. Trimming removed 5 bases at V and 4 bases at J, with 26 bases between. The CDR3 is 18 residues long. Germline V gene data show CDR1 as LNHDA and CDR2 as SQIVND (reference sequence). The CDR3 DNA follows: TGTGCCAGTAGTCTTTACTGGGAGAGAACTCTATACAGCTATGGCTACACCTTC. It translates to CASSLYWERTLYSYGYTF.

The gene calls are TRBV7-2 and TRBJ1-4; D perhaps matches TRBD1 (5 bases). V was pared by 4 bases and J by 7 bases, with 13 bases between. Germline V gene data show CDR1 as SGHTA and CDR2 as FQGNSA. This CDR3 region has 14 residues. The CDR3 sequence is CASSSGLVSEKLFF. The CDR3 DNA reads TGTGCCAGCAGCTCAGGGTTGGTTAGTGAAAAACTGTTTTTT.

This clone has just a few counts. The chain couples TRBV30 to TRBJ2-1, with 11 bases identical to TRBD2. The CDR3 consists of 14 residues. V shed 3 bases and J 15 bases; nucleotides not matched to a gene: 13. Germline CDR1 and CDR2: GTSNPN and SVGIG (reference sequence). The CDR3 protein is CAWRVAGGWSRLFF. The CDR3, as DNA: TGTGCCTGGAGGGTAGCGGGAGGGTGGTCACGGCTGTTCTTC.

The chain combines TRBV7-2 with TRBJ2-1; TRBD2 matches at 12 bases. Germline values: CDR1 SGHTA, CDR2 FQGNSA. Trimming removed 9 bases from V and 9 bases from J; junction bases left unmatched: 9. The length of the CDR3 is 14 residues. The CDR3 DNA reads as TGTGCCAGTACTCTAGCGGGAGGGTCGCTTGAGCAGTTCTTC. This encodes CASTLAGGSLEQFF.

V usage is TRBV15 and J usage is TRBJ2-7; possibly TRBD2 for D (5 bases). In germline, CDR1 is LNHNV, CDR2 YYDKDF (reference sequence). The CDR3 length is 15 residues. V dropped 0 bases and J dropped 2 bases, with 11 bases sitting between them. CDR3 nucleotides: TGTGCCACCAGCAGAGATAAGCTAGCAGCCTACGAGCAGTACTTC. This codes for CATSRDKLAAYEQYF.

The V gene is TRBV12-3 or TRBV12-4, the J gene TRBJ1-2; 7 nucleotides agree with TRBD1. The J segment lost 7 bases and the V segment lost 6 bases, leaving 5 bases of the junction unmatched. The CDR3 is 12 amino acids. Written as DNA, the CDR3 is TGTGCCAGCAGCCACACAGGGGTTGGCTACACCTTC. Translating it yields CASSHTGVGYTF.

The genes are TRBV30 and TRBJ1-3, with D unclear. The CDR3 runs 13 residues. Trimming shortened V by 3 bases and J by 0 bases, and 6 bases separated the two germline ends. Germline V CDR1 and CDR2: GTSNPN, SVGIG (reference sequence). DNA for the CDR3: TGTGCCTGGAGGAGGATCTCTGGAAACACCATATATTTT. Translation: CAWRRISGNTIYF.

The rearrangement links TRBV6-5 to TRBJ1-2; 7 bases agree with TRBD1. Germline CDR1 reads MNHEY; CDR2 reads SVGAGI. V gave up 5 bases and J gave up 5 bases; unmatched junction bases: 5. This CDR3 has 13 amino acids. The CDR3: CASSQGGWYGYTF. CDR3 DNA sequence: TGTGCCAGCAGTCAGGGGGGTTGGTATGGCTACACCTTC.

In DNA, the CDR3 is TGTGCCAGCAGTCCCCCGGTCGGTGAGGGATACGAGCAGTACTTC. Amino acids: CASSPPVGEGYEQYF. The chain employs TRBV28 and TRBJ2-7; tentative D call: TRBD2 (5 bases). The germline V gene has CDR1 MDHEN and CDR2 SYDVKM. V lost 5 bases and J 4 bases, leaving 18 bases between the germline ends. This CDR3 has 15 amino acids.

CDR3 amino acids: CAVAQGNTIYF. CDR3 DNA sequence: TGTGCCGTTGCACAGGGAAACACCATATATTTT. The chain recombines TRBV10-3 with TRBJ1-3; D ambiguous. Germline assignment: CDR1 ENHRY and CDR2 SYGVKD. Trimming took 11 bases from V and 4 from J, leaving 9 bases between them. This CDR3 is 11 amino acids long.

Only one count was recorded for this clone. The chain carries TRBV5-1 and TRBJ2-7; 7 positions agree with TRBD1. CDR1 SGHRS and CDR2 YFSETQ come from the germline V gene. The V and J ends lost 1 base and 0 bases, in that order; junction bases with no gene match: 7. The CDR3 spans 16 residues. Written as DNA, the CDR3 is TGCGCCAGCAGCTTGAATTGGCCAGGGGGCTCCTACGAGCAGTACTTC. It is translated as CASSLNWPGGSYEQYF.

This clone was detected only once. The J gene is TRBJ2-5, the V gene TRBV7-2; 7 bases fit TRBD2. J lost 0 bases, V lost 5 bases, and 6 bases had no gene match. There are 15 residues in the CDR3. Germline CDR1 and CDR2: SGHTA and FQGNSA. The CDR3 protein is CASSEMGLNQETQYF. CDR3 coding DNA: TGTGCCAGCAGCGAGATGGGACTAAACCAAGAGACCCAGTACTTC.

This chain uses TRBV19 with TRBJ2-3; D possibly corresponds to TRBD1 (6 bases). Germline assignment: CDR1 LNHDA and CDR2 SQIVND (reference sequence). The CDR3 is 14 amino acids. Trimming shortened V by 5 bases and J by 9 bases, and 18 bases separated the two germline ends. The CDR3 region is CASSDQTGRGTQYF. CDR3 coding DNA: TGTGCCAGTAGTGATCAGACTGGTAGGGGGACGCAGTATTTT.

This clone appeared once. The chain is built from TRBV4-3 and TRBJ2-2; D is unresolved. The germline CDR1 and CDR2 sequences are LGHNA and YSLEER. Trimming pared 1 base from V and 4 bases from J, leaving 10 bases between. This CDR3 spans 15 amino acids. In DNA form, the CDR3 reads TGCGCCAGCAGCCAAGTAAAGAGCTTCACCGGGGAGCTGTTTTTT. Protein sequence: CASSQVKSFTGELFF.

The V call is TRBV6-2 or TRBV6-3, the J call TRBJ2-7; possibly TRBD2 for D (6 bases). Trimming left V 6 bases short and J 6 bases short, with 15 bases between. The CDR3 totals 13 residues. The germline gives CDR1 MNHEY, CDR2 SVGEGT. The CDR3 DNA sequence: TGTGCCAGCAGCATACTCAGGGAGGCCGAGCAGTACTTC. Residues: CASSILREAEQYF.

This clone was seen a single time. This chain connects TRBV25-1 to TRBJ1-2; TRBD1 aligns across 7 bases. Germline V CDR1 and CDR2: MGHDK, SYGVNS. V trimming: 3 bases; J trimming: 2 bases; junction bases outside the gene matches: 0. The CDR3 covers 13 residues. CDR3 in DNA: TGTGCCAGCAGTGAGACAGGGAACTATGGCTACACCTTC. This encodes CASSETGNYGYTF.

The count of this clone is one. The chain couples TRBV28 to TRBJ1-4, with D possibly being TRBD1 (6 bases). V was pared by 1 base and J by 3 bases, with 9 bases between. Germline CDR1 and CDR2: MDHEN and SYDVKM. The CDR3 contains 15 residues. The chain's CDR3 is CASSLLGGPNEKLFF. The CDR3 coding sequence is TGTGCCAGCAGTTTATTAGGGGGACCTAATGAAAAACTGTTTTTT.

The rearrangement links TRBV4-1 to TRBJ1-2, with 7 bases identical to TRBD1. The germline V gene has CDR1 MGHRA and CDR2 YSYEKL. The CDR3 totals 16 residues. The junction had 5 bases not matched to a gene; V was cut back by 1 base and J by 0 bases. CDR3 DNA sequence: TGCGCCAGCAGCCAAGCGGGACAGCAAGCTAACTATGGCTACACCTTC. Protein product: CASSQAGQQANYGYTF.

The J gene is TRBJ2-7, the V gene TRBV3-1 (or the pseudogene TRBV3-2); 7 bases map to TRBD2. This CDR3 region has 15 residues. V was pared by 4 bases and J by 0 bases, with 6 bases of the junction left unmatched. Germline V gives CDR1 LGHDT, CDR2 YNNKEL (reference sequence). CDR3 protein: CASSPWGGSSYEQYF. CDR3 nucleotide sequence: TGTGCCAGCAGCCCCTGGGGCGGGAGCTCCTACGAGCAGTACTTC.

This clone was observed a single time. The J gene is TRBJ1-5, the V gene TRBV2; tentatively, D is TRBD1 (6 bases). The length of the CDR3 is 16 residues. V was pared by 7 bases and J by 0 bases, with 16 bases between. Germline values: CDR1 SNHLY, CDR2 FYNNEI. CDR3 sequence: CASKGQRHISNQPQHF. The CDR3 bases are TGTGCCAGCAAAGGACAGCGACACATTAGCAATCAGCCCCAGCATTTT. Full variable domain (outside the CDR3, taken from reference TRBV2 and TRBJ1-5): EPEVTQTPSHQVTQMGQEVILRCVPISNHLYFYWYRQILGQKVEFLVSFYNNEISEKSEIFDDQFSVERPDGSNFTLKIRSTKLEDSAMYFCASKGQRHISNQPQHFGDGTRLSIL.

The chain combines TRBV5-1 with TRBJ2-5; weak D call: TRBD2 (5 bases). Germline V gene sequence: CDR1 SGHRS, CDR2 YFSETQ. CDR3 length: 16 amino acids. Trimming pared 0 bases from V and 4 bases from J, leaving 16 bases between. CDR3 loop: CASSLASGPSGETQYF. The CDR3 nucleotides read TGCGCCAGCAGCTTGGCATCCGGGCCCAGCGGAGAGACCCAGTACTTC.

In DNA, the CDR3 is TGTGCCAGCAGCTTAGCCGCAGGGGCGAGGGAGACCCAGTACTTC. Protein sequence: CASSLAAGARETQYF. The genes are TRBV7-9 and TRBJ2-5; tentatively, D is TRBD1 (6 bases). The CDR3 length is 15 residues. V was trimmed by 0 bases and J by 5 bases, leaving 13 bases between them. Per germline, CDR1 SEHNR and CDR2 FQNEAQ (reference sequence).

The V gene is TRBV4-3, the J gene TRBJ1-5; weak D call: TRBD1 (6 bases). Trimming shortened V by 0 bases and J by 0 bases, and 9 bases separated the two germline ends. This CDR3 is built from 16 residues. Germline CDR1 is LGHNA and CDR2 is YSLEER. CDR3 sequence (DNA): TGCGCCAGCAGCCAAGATCCCAGGGGTAGCAATCAGCCCCAGCATTTT. This sequence encodes CASSQDPRGSNQPQHF.

The chain is built from TRBV3-1 (or the pseudogene TRBV3-2) and TRBJ1-2, with no clear D. Germline-derived CDR1 and CDR2 are LGHDT and YNNKEL (reference sequence). This CDR3 contains 16 residues. V lost 3 bases and J 8 bases, leaving 22 bases between the germline ends. The DNA of the CDR3 is TGTGCCAGCAGCCAGGTGTCCGGGGTGAAGATGAGGGGCTACACCTTC. Translating gives CASSQVSGVKMRGYTF.

The gene calls are TRBV9 and TRBJ1-3; 12 nucleotides agree with TRBD1. Germline CDR1 is SGDLS and CDR2 is YYNGEE. The CDR3 loop spans 16 amino acids. Trimming at V came to 3 bases and at J to 4 bases, leaving 5 bases not matched to a gene. This CDR3 is CASSAGDRGLGNTIYF. In DNA form, the CDR3 reads TGTGCCAGCAGCGCTGGGGACAGGGGGCTCGGAAACACCATATATTTT.